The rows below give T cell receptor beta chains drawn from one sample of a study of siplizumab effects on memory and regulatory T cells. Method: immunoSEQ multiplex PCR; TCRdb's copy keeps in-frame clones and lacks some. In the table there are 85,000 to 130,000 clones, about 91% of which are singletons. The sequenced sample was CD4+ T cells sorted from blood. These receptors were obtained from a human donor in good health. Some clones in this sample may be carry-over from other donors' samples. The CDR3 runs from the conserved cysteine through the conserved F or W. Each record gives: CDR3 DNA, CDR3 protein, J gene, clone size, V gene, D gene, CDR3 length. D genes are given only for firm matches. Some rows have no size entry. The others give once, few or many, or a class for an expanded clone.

cdr3_nt: TGTGCCAGCAGTTATTCGAGACTAGCGGGCTCCTACGAGCAGTACTTC
cdr3_aa: CASSYSRLAGSYEQYF
j_call: TRBJ2-7
clone_size: -
v_call: TRBV6-5
d_call: TRBD2
cdr3_length: 16

cdr3_nt: TGTGCCAGCAGAACAGGGGGCCAGGACACTGAAGCTTTCTTT
cdr3_aa: CASRTGGQDTEAFF
j_call: TRBJ1-1
clone_size: -
v_call: TRBV6-5
d_call: TRBD1
cdr3_length: 14

cdr3_nt: TGTGCCAGCAGGCTAAGGAACACCGGGGAGCTGTTTTTT
cdr3_aa: CASRLRNTGELFF
j_call: TRBJ2-2
clone_size: -
v_call: TRBV6-5
d_call: -
cdr3_length: 13

cdr3_nt: TGTGCCAGCAGCAGAGACAGGGGGGAACTGTTTTTT
cdr3_aa: CASSRDRGELFF
j_call: TRBJ1-4
clone_size: -
v_call: TRBV6-6
d_call: TRBD1
cdr3_length: 12

cdr3_nt: TGTGCCAGCAGGGGTGACAGTGCTTCCTACGAGCAGTACTTC
cdr3_aa: CASRGDSASYEQYF
j_call: TRBJ2-7
clone_size: -
v_call: TRBV2
d_call: -
cdr3_length: 14

cdr3_nt: TGTGCCAGCAGCTTAGCGGGGGGTAACGAGCAGTACTTC
cdr3_aa: CASSLAGGNEQYF
j_call: TRBJ2-7
clone_size: -
v_call: TRBV7-3
d_call: TRBD2
cdr3_length: 13

cdr3_nt: TGTGCCAGCTCACGAGGGACGACAGATAATACCTATGGCTACACCTTC
cdr3_aa: CASSRGTTDNTYGYTF
j_call: TRBJ1-2
clone_size: -
v_call: TRBV18
d_call: -
cdr3_length: 16

cdr3_nt: TGTGCCAGCAGCTTAGAGTTGGGCAGTAACTATGGCTACACCTTC
cdr3_aa: CASSLELGSNYGYTF
j_call: TRBJ1-2
clone_size: -
v_call: TRBV7-9
d_call: -
cdr3_length: 15

cdr3_nt: TGTGCCAGCAGTTCCGCTAGCGGGAGCTACGAGCAGTACTTC
cdr3_aa: CASSSASGSYEQYF
j_call: TRBJ2-7
clone_size: -
v_call: TRBV28
d_call: TRBD2
cdr3_length: 14

cdr3_nt: TGTGCCAGCAGCCCGCGAAGGGAGACTGAAGCTTTCTTT
cdr3_aa: CASSPRRETEAFF
j_call: TRBJ1-1
clone_size: -
v_call: TRBV5-5
d_call: -
cdr3_length: 13

cdr3_nt: TGTGCCAGCAGTGCTGGGTTCGCGAACACCGGGGAGCTGTTTTTT
cdr3_aa: CASSAGFANTGELFF
j_call: TRBJ2-2
clone_size: -
v_call: TRBV2
d_call: -
cdr3_length: 15

cdr3_nt: TGTGCCAGTAGTATTAGGCTAGCGGTAGGGAACACCGGGGAGCTGTTTTTT
cdr3_aa: CASSIRLAVGNTGELFF
j_call: TRBJ2-2
clone_size: -
v_call: TRBV19
d_call: TRBD2
cdr3_length: 17

cdr3_nt: TGTGCCAGCAGAGGACAGGCGCGCACAGATACGCAGTATTTT
cdr3_aa: CASRGQARTDTQYF
j_call: TRBJ2-3
clone_size: -
v_call: TRBV6-6
d_call: TRBD1
cdr3_length: 14

cdr3_nt: TGCAGTGCGAGTAGAAGGGAGTACTTC
cdr3_aa: CSASRREYF
j_call: TRBJ2-7
clone_size: -
v_call: TRBV20-1
d_call: -
cdr3_length: 9

cdr3_nt: TGCGCCAGCAGTGAGTCCCGACCCGACCGGAGGAATGAGCAGTTCTTC
cdr3_aa: CASSESRPDRRNEQFF
j_call: TRBJ2-1
clone_size: -
v_call: TRBV10-1
d_call: -
cdr3_length: 16

cdr3_nt: TGTGCCACCAGCAGTGCAAGGGGGGACAGGGGGCATTTTAGCACAGATACGCAGTATTTT
cdr3_aa: CATSSARGDRGHFSTDTQYF
j_call: TRBJ2-3
clone_size: -
v_call: TRBV15
d_call: TRBD1
cdr3_length: 20

cdr3_nt: TGTGCCAGCACCACGGGGCCACACACAGATACGCAGTATTTT
cdr3_aa: CASTTGPHTDTQYF
j_call: TRBJ2-3
clone_size: -
v_call: TRBV9
d_call: -
cdr3_length: 14

cdr3_nt: TGTGCCAGTTTAGGACAGGGAGGTCAGCCCCAGCATTTT
cdr3_aa: CASLGQGGQPQHF
j_call: TRBJ1-5
clone_size: -
v_call: TRBV6-1
d_call: TRBD1
cdr3_length: 13

cdr3_nt: TGTGCCAGCAGTGACTCGGCGGGAGACGAATACAATGAGCAGTTCTTC
cdr3_aa: CASSDSAGDEYNEQFF
j_call: TRBJ2-1
clone_size: -
v_call: TRBV6-4
d_call: TRBD2
cdr3_length: 16

cdr3_nt: TGTGCCAGCACCAGGGGGCATGCCGGGGAGCTGTTTTTT
cdr3_aa: CASTRGHAGELFF
j_call: TRBJ2-2
clone_size: -
v_call: TRBV6-5
d_call: TRBD1
cdr3_length: 13

cdr3_nt: TGTGCCAGCAGGGGGACAGTGAACACTGAAGCTTTCTTT
cdr3_aa: CASRGTVNTEAFF
j_call: TRBJ1-1
clone_size: -
v_call: TRBV2
d_call: TRBD1
cdr3_length: 13

cdr3_nt: TGTGCCAGCACTTTCCGGGACAGCCACTTTGCCGACTTATTCAATCAGCCCCAGCATTTT
cdr3_aa: CASTFRDSHFADLFNQPQHF
j_call: TRBJ1-5
clone_size: -
v_call: TRBV28
d_call: TRBD1
cdr3_length: 20

cdr3_nt: TGTGCCAGCGCACTACAGGGGGTGAACACTGAAGCTTTCTTT
cdr3_aa: CASALQGVNTEAFF
j_call: TRBJ1-1
clone_size: -
v_call: TRBV18
d_call: TRBD1
cdr3_length: 14

cdr3_nt: TGTGCCAGCAGCGTAACGGGACTAGCGGGAGAAGATACGCAGTATTTT
cdr3_aa: CASSVTGLAGEDTQYF
j_call: TRBJ2-3
clone_size: -
v_call: TRBV11-3
d_call: TRBD2
cdr3_length: 16

cdr3_nt: TGTGCCAGCTCACCTTTACCCTTTGGGATAGCGGGGGACTACGAGCAGTACTTC
cdr3_aa: CASSPLPFGIAGDYEQYF
j_call: TRBJ2-7
clone_size: -
v_call: TRBV18
d_call: TRBD2
cdr3_length: 18

cdr3_nt: TGTGCCAGCAGCTTAGCGGGAAGCGGGGGAGCTTTCTTT
cdr3_aa: CASSLAGSGGAFF
j_call: TRBJ1-1
clone_size: once
v_call: TRBV7-2
d_call: -
cdr3_length: 13

cdr3_nt: TGTGCCAGCTCGCCAACCGGGAAAGTCGGGGGAGGCTTTTACGAGCAGTACTTC
cdr3_aa: CASSPTGKVGGGFYEQYF
j_call: TRBJ2-7
clone_size: -
v_call: TRBV7-8
d_call: -
cdr3_length: 18

cdr3_nt: TGTGCCAGCTCATCAGGGGTGACTGAAGCTTTCTTT
cdr3_aa: CASSSGVTEAFF
j_call: TRBJ1-1
clone_size: -
v_call: TRBV18
d_call: -
cdr3_length: 12

cdr3_nt: TGCGCCAGCAGCTCCGGACTAGCGGGGGCACTCGATACGCAGTATTTT
cdr3_aa: CASSSGLAGALDTQYF
j_call: TRBJ2-3
clone_size: -
v_call: TRBV5-1
d_call: TRBD2
cdr3_length: 16

cdr3_nt: TGTGCCAGCAGCCAAGAACGGGACCCTAATGAAAAACTGTTTTTT
cdr3_aa: CASSQERDPNEKLFF
j_call: TRBJ1-4
clone_size: -
v_call: TRBV4-2
d_call: -
cdr3_length: 15

cdr3_nt: TGTGCCAGCAGCTCCCACCGACAGGGAGAAGCTTTCTTT
cdr3_aa: CASSSHRQGEAFF
j_call: TRBJ1-1
clone_size: -
v_call: TRBV7-5
d_call: -
cdr3_length: 13

cdr3_nt: TGTGCCAGCACCCCGGGGTCCGGGAGTCCCACAGATACGCAGTATTTT
cdr3_aa: CASTPGSGSPTDTQYF
j_call: TRBJ2-3
clone_size: -
v_call: TRBV11-3
d_call: -
cdr3_length: 16

cdr3_nt: TGTGCCAGCAGTGAGGCTAGCGGGAGATGGAACACCGGGGAGCTGTTTTTT
cdr3_aa: CASSEASGRWNTGELFF
j_call: TRBJ2-2
clone_size: -
v_call: TRBV2
d_call: TRBD2
cdr3_length: 17

cdr3_nt: TGTGCCAGCAGCTTCGCAGGGACCGAAGCTTTCTTT
cdr3_aa: CASSFAGTEAFF
j_call: TRBJ1-1
clone_size: -
v_call: TRBV5-6
d_call: -
cdr3_length: 12

cdr3_nt: TGCAGCGTTGAAGTAGCGGGGCCGAATGAGCAGTTCTTC
cdr3_aa: CSVEVAGPNEQFF
j_call: TRBJ2-1
clone_size: -
v_call: TRBV29-1
d_call: TRBD2
cdr3_length: 13